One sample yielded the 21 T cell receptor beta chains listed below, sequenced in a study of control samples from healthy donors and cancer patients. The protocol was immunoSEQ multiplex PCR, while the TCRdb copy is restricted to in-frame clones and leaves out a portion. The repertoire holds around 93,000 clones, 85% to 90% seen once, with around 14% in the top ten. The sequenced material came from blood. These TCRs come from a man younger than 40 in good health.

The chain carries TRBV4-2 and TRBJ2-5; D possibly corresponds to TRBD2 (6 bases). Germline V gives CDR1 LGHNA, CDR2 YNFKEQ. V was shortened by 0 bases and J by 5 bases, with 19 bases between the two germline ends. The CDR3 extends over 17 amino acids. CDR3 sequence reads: CASSQDRRSAEGETQYF. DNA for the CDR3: TGTGCCAGCAGCCAAGATCGCCGAAGCGCGGAGGGGGAGACCCAGTACTTC.

CDR3 in DNA: TGTGCCACCAGTGACGGGGGCTACGAGCAGTACTTC. Translated: CATSDGGYEQYF. The V and J genes are TRBV24-1 and TRBJ2-7; tentatively, D is TRBD2 (6 bases). This CDR3 is built from 12 residues. Germline V gene lookup returns CDR1 KGHDR and CDR2 SFDVKD. V dropped 4 bases and J dropped 3 bases, with 6 bases sitting between them.

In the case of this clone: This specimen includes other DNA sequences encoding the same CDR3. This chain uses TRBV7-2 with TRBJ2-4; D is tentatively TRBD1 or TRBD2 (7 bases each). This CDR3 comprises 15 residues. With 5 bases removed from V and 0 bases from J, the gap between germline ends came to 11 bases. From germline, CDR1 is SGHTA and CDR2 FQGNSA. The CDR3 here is CASSPGGVAKNIQYF. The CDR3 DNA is TGTGCCAGCAGCCCAGGGGGGGTAGCCAAAAACATTCAGTACTTC.

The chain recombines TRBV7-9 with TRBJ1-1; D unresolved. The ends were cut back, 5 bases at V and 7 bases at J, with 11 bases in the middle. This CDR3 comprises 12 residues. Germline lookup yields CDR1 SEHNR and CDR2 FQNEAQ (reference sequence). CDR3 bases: TGTGCCAGCAGCCTCACGGAGTTTGAAGCTTTCTTT. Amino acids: CASSLTEFEAFF.

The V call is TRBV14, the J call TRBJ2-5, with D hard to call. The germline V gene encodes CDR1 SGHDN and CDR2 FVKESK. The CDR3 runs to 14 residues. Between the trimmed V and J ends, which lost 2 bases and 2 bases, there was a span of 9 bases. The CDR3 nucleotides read TGTGCCAGCAGCCAATGGTCTTATCAAGAGACCCAGTACTTC. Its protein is CASSQWSYQETQYF.

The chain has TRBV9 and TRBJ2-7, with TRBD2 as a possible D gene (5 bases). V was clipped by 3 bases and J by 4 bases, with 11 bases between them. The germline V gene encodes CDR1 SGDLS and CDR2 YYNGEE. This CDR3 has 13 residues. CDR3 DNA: TGTGCCAGCAGCGCAGAACTAGATTACGAGCAGTACTTC. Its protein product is CASSAELDYEQYF.

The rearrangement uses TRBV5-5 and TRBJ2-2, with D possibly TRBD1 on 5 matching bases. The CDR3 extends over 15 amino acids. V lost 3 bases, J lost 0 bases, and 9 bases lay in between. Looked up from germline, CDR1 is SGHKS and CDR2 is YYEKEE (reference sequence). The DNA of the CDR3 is TGTGCCAGCAGCTGGGGCAGAGCGAACACCGGGGAGCTGTTTTTT. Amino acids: CASSWGRANTGELFF.

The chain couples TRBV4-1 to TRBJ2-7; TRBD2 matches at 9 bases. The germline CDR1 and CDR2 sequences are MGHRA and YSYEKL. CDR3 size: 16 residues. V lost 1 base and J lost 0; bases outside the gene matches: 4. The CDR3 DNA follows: TGCGCCAGCAGCCAAGTAGCGGGAGTTCGCTCCTACGAGCAGTACTTC. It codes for CASSQVAGVRSYEQYF.

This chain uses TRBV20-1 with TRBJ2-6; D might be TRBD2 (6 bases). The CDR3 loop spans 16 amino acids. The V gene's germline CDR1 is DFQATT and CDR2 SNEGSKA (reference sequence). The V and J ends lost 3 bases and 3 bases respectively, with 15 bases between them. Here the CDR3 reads CSASGGVGGGANVLTF. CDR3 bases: TGCAGTGCTAGTGGAGGGGTTGGGGGTGGGGCCAACGTCCTGACTTTC.

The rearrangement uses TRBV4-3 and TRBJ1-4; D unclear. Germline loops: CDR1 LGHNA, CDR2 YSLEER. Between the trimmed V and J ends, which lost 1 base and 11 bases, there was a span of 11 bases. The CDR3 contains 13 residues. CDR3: CASSQGPLGKLFF. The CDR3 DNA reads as TGCGCCAGCAGCCAAGGGCCCCTAGGGAAACTGTTTTTT.

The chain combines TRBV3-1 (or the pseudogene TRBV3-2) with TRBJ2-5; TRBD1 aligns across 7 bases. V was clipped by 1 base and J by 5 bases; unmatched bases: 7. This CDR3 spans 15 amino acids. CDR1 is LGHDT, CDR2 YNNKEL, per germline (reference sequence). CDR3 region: CASSQGTGLGETQYF. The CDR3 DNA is TGTGCCAGCAGCCAAGGGACAGGCCTCGGGGAGACCCAGTACTTC.

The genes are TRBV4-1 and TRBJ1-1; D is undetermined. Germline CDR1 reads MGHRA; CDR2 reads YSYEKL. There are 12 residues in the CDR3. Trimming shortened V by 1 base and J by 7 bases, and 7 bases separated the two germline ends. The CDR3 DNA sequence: TGCGCCAGCAGCCAAGGGGCCTTTGAAGCTTTCTTT. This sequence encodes CASSQGAFEAFF.

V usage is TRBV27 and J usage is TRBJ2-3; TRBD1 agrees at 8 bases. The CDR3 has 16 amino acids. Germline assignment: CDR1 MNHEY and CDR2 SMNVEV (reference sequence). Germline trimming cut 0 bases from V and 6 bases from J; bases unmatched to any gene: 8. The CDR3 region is CASSLSAQGAVDTQYF. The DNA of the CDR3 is TGTGCCAGCAGTTTATCTGCCCAGGGGGCAGTGGATACGCAGTATTTT.

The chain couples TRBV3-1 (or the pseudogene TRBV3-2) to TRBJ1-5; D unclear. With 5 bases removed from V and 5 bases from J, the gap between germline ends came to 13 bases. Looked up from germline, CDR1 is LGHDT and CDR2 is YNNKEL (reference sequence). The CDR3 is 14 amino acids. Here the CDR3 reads CASSGGSGDQPQHF. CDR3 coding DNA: TGTGCCAGCAGCGGAGGCAGCGGAGATCAGCCCCAGCATTTT.

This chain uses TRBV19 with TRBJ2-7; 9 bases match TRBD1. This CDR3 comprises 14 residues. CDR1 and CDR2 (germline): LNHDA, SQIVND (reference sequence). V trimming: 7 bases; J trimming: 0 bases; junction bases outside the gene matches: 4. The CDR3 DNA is TGTGCCAGTACCGGGACAGGGAGCTCCTACGAGCAGTACTTC. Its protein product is CASTGTGSSYEQYF.

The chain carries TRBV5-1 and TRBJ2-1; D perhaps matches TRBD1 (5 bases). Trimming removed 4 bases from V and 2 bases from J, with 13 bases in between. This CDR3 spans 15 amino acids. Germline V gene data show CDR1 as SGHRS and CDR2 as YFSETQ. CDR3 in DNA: TGCGCCAGCAGCAGCTACAGGTCCCCCTACAATGAGCAGTTCTTC. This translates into CASSSYRSPYNEQFF.

CDR3 DNA sequence: TGTGCCAGCAGCCAATTGGGGACTAGCGGGAGCTGGGAAGAGACCCAGTACTTC. Encoded protein: CASSQLGTSGSWEETQYF. V usage is TRBV3-1 (or the pseudogene TRBV3-2) and J usage is TRBJ2-5; 14 positions match TRBD2. There are 18 residues in the CDR3. From germline, CDR1 is LGHDT and CDR2 YNNKEL (reference sequence). Trimming cost V 2 bases and J 3 bases; bases outside gene matches: 8.

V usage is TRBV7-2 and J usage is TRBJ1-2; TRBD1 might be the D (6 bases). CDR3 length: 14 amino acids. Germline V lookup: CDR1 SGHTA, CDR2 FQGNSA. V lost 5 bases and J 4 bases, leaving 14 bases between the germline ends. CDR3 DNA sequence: TGTGCCAGCAGCCCCCCCCAGGGGCGCTATGGCTACACCTTC. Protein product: CASSPPQGRYGYTF.

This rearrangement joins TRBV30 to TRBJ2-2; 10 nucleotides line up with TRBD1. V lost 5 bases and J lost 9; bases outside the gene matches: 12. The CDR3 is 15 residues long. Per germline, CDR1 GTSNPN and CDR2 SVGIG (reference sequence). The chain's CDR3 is CAWGDWTGGQRELFF. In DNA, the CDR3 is TGTGCCTGGGGGGATTGGACAGGGGGTCAGAGGGAGCTGTTTTTT.

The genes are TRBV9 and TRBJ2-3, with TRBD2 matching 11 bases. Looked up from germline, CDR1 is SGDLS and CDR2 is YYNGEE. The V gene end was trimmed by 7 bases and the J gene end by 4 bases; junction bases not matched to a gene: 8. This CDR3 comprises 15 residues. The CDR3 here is CASSTSGSTSDTQYF. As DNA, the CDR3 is TGTGCCAGCTCCACTAGCGGGAGTACTTCAGATACGCAGTATTTT.

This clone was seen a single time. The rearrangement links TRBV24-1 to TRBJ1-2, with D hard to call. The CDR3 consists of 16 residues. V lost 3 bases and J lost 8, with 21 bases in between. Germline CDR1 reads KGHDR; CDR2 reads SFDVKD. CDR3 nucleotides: TGTGCCACCAGTGATGTGAAGGGAGGCGTTCTAGAAGGCTACACCTTC. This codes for CATSDVKGGVLEGYTF.